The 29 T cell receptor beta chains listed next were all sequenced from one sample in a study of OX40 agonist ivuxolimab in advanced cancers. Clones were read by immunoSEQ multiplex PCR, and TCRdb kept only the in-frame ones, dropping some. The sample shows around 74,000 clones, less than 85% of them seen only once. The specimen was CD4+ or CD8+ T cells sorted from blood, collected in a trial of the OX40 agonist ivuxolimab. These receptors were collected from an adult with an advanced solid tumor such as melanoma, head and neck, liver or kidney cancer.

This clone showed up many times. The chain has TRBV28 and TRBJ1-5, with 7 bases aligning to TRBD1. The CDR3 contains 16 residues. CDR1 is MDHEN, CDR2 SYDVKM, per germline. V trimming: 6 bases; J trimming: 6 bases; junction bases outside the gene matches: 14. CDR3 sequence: CASSLSPGQLTQPQHF. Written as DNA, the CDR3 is TGTGCCAGCAGCCTTTCGCCGGGACAGTTGACTCAGCCCCAGCATTTT.

CDR3 DNA: TGTGCCAGCAGCGCTTTGATTTACGGGAATTCATATGAGCAGTTCTTC. Protein product: CASSALIYGNSYEQFF. The chain is built from TRBV5-4 and TRBJ2-1; maybe TRBD2 (5 bases). The CDR3 extends over 16 amino acids. Trimming removed 4 bases at V and 8 bases at J, with 22 bases between. CDR1 is SGHNT, CDR2 YYREEE, per germline (reference sequence).

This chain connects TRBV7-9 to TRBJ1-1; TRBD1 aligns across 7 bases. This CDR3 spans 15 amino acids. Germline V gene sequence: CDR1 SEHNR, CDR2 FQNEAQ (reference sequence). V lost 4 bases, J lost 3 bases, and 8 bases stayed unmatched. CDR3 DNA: TGTGCCAGCAGCTCCGCGACAGGGAAGTACACTGAAGCTTTCTTT. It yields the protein CASSSATGKYTEAFF. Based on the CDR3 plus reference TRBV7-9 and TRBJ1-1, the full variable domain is DTGVSQNPRHKITKRGQNVTFRCDPISEHNRLYWYRQTLGQGPEFLTYFQNEAQLEKSRLLSDRFSAERPKGSFSTLEIQRTEQGDSAMYLCASSSATGKYTEAFFGQGTRLTVV.

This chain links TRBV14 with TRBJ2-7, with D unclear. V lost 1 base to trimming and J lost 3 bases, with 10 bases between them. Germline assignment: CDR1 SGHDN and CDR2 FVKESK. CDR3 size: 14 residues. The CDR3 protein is CASSQGFSFYEQYF. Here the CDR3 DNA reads TGTGCCAGCAGCCAAGGTTTCAGTTTCTACGAGCAGTACTTC.

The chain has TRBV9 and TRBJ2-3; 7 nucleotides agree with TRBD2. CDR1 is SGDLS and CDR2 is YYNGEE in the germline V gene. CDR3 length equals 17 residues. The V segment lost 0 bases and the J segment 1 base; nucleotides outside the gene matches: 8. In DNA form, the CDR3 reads TGTGCCAGCAGCGTAGTATCGAGCGGGAAGGGCACAGATACGCAGTATTTT. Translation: CASSVVSSGKGTDTQYF.

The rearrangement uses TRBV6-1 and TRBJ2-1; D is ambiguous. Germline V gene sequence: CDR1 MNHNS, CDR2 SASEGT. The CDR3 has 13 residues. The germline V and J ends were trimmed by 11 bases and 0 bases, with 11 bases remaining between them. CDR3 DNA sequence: TGTGCCCTATTCCGAAGCTCCTACAATGAGCAGTTCTTC. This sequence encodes CALFRSSYNEQFF.

The CDR3 loop is CASSWMTGQGGEKLFF. Written as DNA, the CDR3 is TGTGCCAGCAGCTGGATGACGGGACAGGGTGGGGAAAAACTGTTTTTT. V usage is TRBV5-8 and J usage is TRBJ1-4, with TRBD1 matching 9 bases. The germline CDR1 and CDR2 sequences are SGHTS and YDEGEE. This CDR3 is built from 16 residues. The J segment lost 8 bases and the V segment lost 3 bases, leaving 11 bases of the junction unmatched.

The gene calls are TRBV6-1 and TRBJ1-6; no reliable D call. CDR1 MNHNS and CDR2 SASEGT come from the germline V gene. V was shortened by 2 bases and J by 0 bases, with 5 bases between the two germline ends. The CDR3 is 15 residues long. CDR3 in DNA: TGTGCCAGCAGTGAAAGTACCTCCTATAATTCACCCCTCCACTTT. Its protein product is CASSESTSYNSPLHF.

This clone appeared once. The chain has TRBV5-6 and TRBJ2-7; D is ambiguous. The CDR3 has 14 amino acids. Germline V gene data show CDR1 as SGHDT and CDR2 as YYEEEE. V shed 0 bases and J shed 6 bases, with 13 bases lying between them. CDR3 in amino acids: CASSLGRITREQYF. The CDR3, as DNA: TGTGCCAGCAGCTTGGGCCGGATAACCCGCGAGCAGTACTTC.

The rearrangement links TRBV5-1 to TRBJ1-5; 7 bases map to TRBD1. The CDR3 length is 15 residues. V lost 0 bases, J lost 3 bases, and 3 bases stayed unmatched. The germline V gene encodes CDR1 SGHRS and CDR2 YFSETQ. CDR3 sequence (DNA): TGCGCCAGCAGCTTGGAAGGACAGGTCAATCAGCCCCAGCATTTT. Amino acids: CASSLEGQVNQPQHF.

CDR3 protein: CASSQDRGSYNEQFF. CDR3 in DNA: TGTGCCAGCAGCCAAGACAGAGGCTCCTACAATGAGCAGTTCTTC. The chain is built from TRBV7-9 and TRBJ2-1, with D possibly TRBD1 on 5 matching bases. Between the trimmed V and J ends, which lost 5 bases and 0 bases, there was a span of 11 bases. CDR3 size: 15 residues. The V gene's germline CDR1 is SEHNR and CDR2 FQNEAQ (reference sequence).

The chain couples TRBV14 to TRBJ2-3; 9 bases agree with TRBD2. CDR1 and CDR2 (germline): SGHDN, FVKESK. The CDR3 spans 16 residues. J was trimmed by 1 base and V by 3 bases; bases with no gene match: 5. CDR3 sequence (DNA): TGTGCCAGCAGCCACCTTAGCGGGAGAGGCACAGATACGCAGTATTTT. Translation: CASSHLSGRGTDTQYF.

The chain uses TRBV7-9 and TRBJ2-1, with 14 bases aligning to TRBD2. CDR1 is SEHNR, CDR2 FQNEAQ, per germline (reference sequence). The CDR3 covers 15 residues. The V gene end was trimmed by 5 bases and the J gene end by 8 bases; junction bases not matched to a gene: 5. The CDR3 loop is CASSLTSGRVDEQFF. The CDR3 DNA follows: TGTGCCAGCAGCCTGACTAGCGGGAGGGTCGATGAGCAGTTCTTC.

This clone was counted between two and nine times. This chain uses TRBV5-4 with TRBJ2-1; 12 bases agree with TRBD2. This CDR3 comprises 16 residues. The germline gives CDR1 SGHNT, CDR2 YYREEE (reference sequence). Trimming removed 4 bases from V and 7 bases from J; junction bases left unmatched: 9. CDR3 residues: CASSRGLAGRSNEQFF. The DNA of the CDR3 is TGTGCCAGCAGCCGCGGACTAGCGGGGAGGTCTAATGAGCAGTTCTTC.

The DNA of the CDR3 is TGTGCCAGCAGCTTAGGGTGGAGAGAGCACACAGATACGCAGTATTTT. Amino acids: CASSLGWREHTDTQYF. The chain is built from TRBV11-3 and TRBJ2-3, with no clear D. Germline CDR1 and CDR2: SGHNT and YENEEA. The CDR3 totals 16 residues. Trimming pared 1 base from V and 2 bases from J, leaving 13 bases between.

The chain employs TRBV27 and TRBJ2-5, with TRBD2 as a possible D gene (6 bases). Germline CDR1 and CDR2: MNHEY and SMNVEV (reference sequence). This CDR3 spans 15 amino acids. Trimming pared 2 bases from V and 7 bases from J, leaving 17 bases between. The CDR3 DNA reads TGTGCCAGCAGTTTAAATGACGGGGGTATAGGGACCCAGTACTTC. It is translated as CASSLNDGGIGTQYF.

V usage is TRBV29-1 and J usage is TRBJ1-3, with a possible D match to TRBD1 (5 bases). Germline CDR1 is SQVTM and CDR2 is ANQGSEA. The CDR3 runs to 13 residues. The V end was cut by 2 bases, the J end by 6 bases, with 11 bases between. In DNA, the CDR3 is TGCAGCGTTGAAACCGGGACCCAAAACACCATATATTTT. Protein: CSVETGTQNTIYF.

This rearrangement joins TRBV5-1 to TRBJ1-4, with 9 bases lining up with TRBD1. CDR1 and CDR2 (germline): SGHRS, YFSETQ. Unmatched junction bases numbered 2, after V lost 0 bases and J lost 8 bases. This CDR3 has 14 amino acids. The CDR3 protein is CASSLGQGDEKLFF. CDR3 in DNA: TGCGCCAGCAGCTTGGGACAGGGGGACGAAAAACTGTTTTTT.

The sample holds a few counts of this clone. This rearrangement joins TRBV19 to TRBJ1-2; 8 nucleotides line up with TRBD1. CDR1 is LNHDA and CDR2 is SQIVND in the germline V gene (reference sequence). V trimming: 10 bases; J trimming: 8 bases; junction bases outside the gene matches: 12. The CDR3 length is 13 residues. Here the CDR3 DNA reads TGTGCCACCCAGGACAGGGCCCAGGACGGCTACACCTTC. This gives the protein CATQDRAQDGYTF.

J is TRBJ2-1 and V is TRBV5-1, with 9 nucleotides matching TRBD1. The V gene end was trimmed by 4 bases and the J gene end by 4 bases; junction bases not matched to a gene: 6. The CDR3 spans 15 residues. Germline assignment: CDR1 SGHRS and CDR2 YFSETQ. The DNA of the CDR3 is TGCGCCAGCAGCCGACAGGGGGAGGGTTACAATGAGCAGTTCTTC. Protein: CASSRQGEGYNEQFF.

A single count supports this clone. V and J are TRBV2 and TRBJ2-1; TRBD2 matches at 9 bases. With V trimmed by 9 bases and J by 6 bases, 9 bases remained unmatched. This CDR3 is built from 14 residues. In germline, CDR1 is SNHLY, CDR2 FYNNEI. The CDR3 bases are TGTGCCAGTGCCGGGACTAGCAGTCTCAATGAGCAGTTCTTC. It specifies CASAGTSSLNEQFF.

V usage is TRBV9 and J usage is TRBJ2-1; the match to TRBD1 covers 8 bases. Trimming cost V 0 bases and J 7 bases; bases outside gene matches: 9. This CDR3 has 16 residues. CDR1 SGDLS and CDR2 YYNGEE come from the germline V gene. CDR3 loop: CASSVVPTGEWNEQFF. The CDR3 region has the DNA TGTGCCAGCAGCGTAGTCCCGACAGGGGAGTGGAATGAGCAGTTCTTC. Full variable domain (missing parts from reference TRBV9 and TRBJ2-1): DSGVTQTPKHLITATGQRVTLRCSPRSGDLSVYWYQQSLDQGLQFLIQYYNGEERAKGNILERFSAQQFPDLHSELNLSSLELGDSALYFCASSVVPTGEWNEQFFGPGTRLTVL.

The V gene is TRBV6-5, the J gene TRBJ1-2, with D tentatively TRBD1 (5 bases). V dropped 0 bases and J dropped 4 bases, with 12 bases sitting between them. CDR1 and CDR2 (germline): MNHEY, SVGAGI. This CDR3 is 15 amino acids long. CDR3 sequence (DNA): TGTGCCAGCAGTTACTCGTTCCGCCAGGGCTATGGCTACACCTTC. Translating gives CASSYSFRQGYGYTF.

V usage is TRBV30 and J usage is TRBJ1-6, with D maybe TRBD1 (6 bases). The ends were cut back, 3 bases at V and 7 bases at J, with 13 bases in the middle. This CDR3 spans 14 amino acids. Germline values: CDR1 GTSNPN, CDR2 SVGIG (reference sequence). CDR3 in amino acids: CAWRKSDRNSPLHF. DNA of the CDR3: TGTGCCTGGAGAAAATCGGACAGAAATTCACCCCTCCACTTT.

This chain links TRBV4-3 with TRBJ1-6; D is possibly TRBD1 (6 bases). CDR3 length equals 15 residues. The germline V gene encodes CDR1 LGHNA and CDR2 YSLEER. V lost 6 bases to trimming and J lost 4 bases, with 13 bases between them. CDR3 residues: CASSRAGDYNSPLHF. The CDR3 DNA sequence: TGCGCCAGCAGTCGTGCAGGGGATTATAATTCACCCCTCCACTTT.

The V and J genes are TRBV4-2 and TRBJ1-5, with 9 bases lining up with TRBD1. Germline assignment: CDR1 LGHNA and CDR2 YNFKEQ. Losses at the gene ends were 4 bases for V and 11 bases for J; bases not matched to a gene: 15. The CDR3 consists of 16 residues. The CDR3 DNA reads TGTGCCAGCAGCCTGCAATTGACCCGGACAGGGGAGACCCAGCATTTT. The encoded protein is CASSLQLTRTGETQHF.

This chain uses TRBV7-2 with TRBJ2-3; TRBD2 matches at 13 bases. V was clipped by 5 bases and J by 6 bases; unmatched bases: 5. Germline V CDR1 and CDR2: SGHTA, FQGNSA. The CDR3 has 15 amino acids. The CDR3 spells CASSRTSGSGDTQYF. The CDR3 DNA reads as TGTGCCAGCAGCAGGACTAGCGGGAGCGGGGATACGCAGTATTTT.

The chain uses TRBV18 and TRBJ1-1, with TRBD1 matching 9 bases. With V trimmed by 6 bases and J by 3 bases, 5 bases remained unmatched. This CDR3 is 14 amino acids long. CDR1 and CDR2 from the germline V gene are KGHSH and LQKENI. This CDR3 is CASSLRQGDTEAFF. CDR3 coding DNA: TGTGCCAGCTCCCTTAGACAGGGGGACACTGAAGCTTTCTTT. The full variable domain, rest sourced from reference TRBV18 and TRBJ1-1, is NAGVMQNPRHLVRRRGQEARLRCSPMKGHSHVYWYRQLPEEGLKFMVYLQKENIIDESGMPKERFSAEFPKEGPSILRIQQVVRGDSAAYFCASSLRQGDTEAFFGQGTRLTVV.

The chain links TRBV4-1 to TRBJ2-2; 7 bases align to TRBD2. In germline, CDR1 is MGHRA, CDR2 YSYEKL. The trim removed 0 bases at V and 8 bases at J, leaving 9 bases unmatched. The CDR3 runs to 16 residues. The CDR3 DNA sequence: TGCGCCAGCAGCCAAGAATGGCGGACTAGAGTTGGGGAGCTGTTTTTT. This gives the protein CASSQEWRTRVGELFF.